This T cell receptor beta chain was found in a study of T cell changes during pregnancy in multiple sclerosis. The CDR3 length is 16 residues. V gave up 5 bases and J gave up 4 bases, with 17 bases separating them. The germline V gene encodes CDR1 SNHLY and CDR2 FYNNEI. The assay was immunoSEQ multiplex PCR, and TCRdb's table has in-frame clones only and misses some. The table includes tens of thousands of clones, around 92% detected once. The rearrangement uses TRBV2 and TRBJ1-4, with D perhaps matching TRBD1 (5 bases). This TCR was recovered from a female donor with multiple sclerosis, enrolled in a pregnancy study. Sequenced here: CD4+ T cells from peripheral blood mononuclear cells, sampled in the third trimester of pregnancy. The CDR3 here is CASSPGTLRFNEKLFF. In DNA form, the CDR3 reads TGTGCCAGCAGTCCCGGGACTTTGAGATTTAATGAAAAACTGTTTTTT.